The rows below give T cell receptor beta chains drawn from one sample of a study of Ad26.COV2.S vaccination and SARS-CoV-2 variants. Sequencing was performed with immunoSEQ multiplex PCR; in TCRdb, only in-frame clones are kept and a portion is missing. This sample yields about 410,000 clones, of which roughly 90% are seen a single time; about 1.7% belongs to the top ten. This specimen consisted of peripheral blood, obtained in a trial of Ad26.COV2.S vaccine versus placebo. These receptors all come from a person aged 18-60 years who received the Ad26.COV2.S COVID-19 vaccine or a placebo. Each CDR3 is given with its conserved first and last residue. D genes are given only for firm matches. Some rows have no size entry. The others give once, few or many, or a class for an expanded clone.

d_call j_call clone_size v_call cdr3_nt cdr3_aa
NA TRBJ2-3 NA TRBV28 TGTGCCAGCAGTTTACTCCTAACAGCCGGCACAGATACGCAGTATTTT CASSLLLTAGTDTQYF
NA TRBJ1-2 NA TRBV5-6 TGTGCCAGCAGCTTGGGCGACGAGGGCTACACCTTC CASSLGDEGYTF
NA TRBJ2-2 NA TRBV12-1 TGTGCCAGCAGCTTTTGGGGGCCGCACACCGGGGAGCTGTTTTTT CASSFWGPHTGELFF
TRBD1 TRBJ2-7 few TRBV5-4 TGTGCCAGCAGTCCTACTGGACAGGGTTACGAGCAGTACTTC CASSPTGQGYEQYF
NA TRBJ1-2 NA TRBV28 TGTGCCAGCAGTACCATAGCTTTCTATGGCTACACCTTC CASSTIAFYGYTF
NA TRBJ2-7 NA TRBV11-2 TGTGCCAGCAGCTTAGATCGGTGGGGACAAAGAGGAACCTACGAGCAGTACTTC CASSLDRWGQRGTYEQYF
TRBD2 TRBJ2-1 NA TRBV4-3 TGCGCCAGCAGCCACCGGGACTACATCATTCATGAGCAGTTCTTC CASSHRDYIIHEQFF
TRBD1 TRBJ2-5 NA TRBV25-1 TGTGCCAGCAGTGAATTTGGGACAGGGGGCCAAGAGACCCAGTACTTC CASSEFGTGGQETQYF
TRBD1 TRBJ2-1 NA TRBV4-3 TGCGCCAGCAGCCAAGGAGGGACAGGGAATGGAAAGCAGTTCTTC CASSQGGTGNGKQFF
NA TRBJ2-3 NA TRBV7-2 TGTGCCAGCAGTCACACAGATACGCAGTATTTT CASSHTDTQYF
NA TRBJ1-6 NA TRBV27 TGTGCCAGCAGTCCTGGGGGTGGCACCCTCCACTTT CASSPGGGTLHF
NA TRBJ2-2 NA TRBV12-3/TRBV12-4 TGTGCCAGCAGTTTAGTTACTACCGGGGAGCTGTTTTTT CASSLVTTGELFF
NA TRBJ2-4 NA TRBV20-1 TGCAGTGCTAGTGACAGACTGACAATAGCCAAAAACATTCAGTACTTC CSASDRLTIAKNIQYF
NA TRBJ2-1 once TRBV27 TGTGCCAGCAGTTTTGGACCCGTTGACAATGAGCAGTTCTTC CASSFGPVDNEQFF
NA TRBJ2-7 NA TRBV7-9 TGTGCCAGCAGCTTACCCGCACAATACGAGCAGTACTTC CASSLPAQYEQYF
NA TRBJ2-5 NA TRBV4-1 TGCGCCAGCAGCCAAGATCCCAGTGGGGAGACCCAGTACTTC CASSQDPSGETQYF
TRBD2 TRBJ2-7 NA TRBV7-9 TGTGCCAGCAGCGTAACGGGGGGGCTTTACTCCTACGAGCAGTACTTC CASSVTGGLYSYEQYF
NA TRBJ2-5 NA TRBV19 TGTGCCAGTAGTATAGTTGGGCTACCCGACCGTATATCGGGCTGGGAGACCCAGTACTTC CASSIVGLPDRISGWETQYF
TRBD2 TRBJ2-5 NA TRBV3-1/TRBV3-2 TGTGCCAGCAGCCAGGAATCGCGGGGGGTGGGAGAGACCCAGTACTTC CASSQESRGVGETQYF
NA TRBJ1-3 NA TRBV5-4 TGTGCCAGCAGCTCTCGACAGGGAAACACCATATATTTT CASSSRQGNTIYF
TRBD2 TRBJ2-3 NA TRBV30 TGTGCCTGGAGTCCTAGCGGGGGGGCGGATACGCAGTATTTT CAWSPSGGADTQYF
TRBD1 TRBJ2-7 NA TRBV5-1 TGCGCCAGCAGCCCCAGGACAGGGGGTACCTACGAGCAGTACTTC CASSPRTGGTYEQYF
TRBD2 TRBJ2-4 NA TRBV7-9 TGTGCCAGCAGCTTCTCGGCGGGGGGCCATCAAAACATTCAGTACTTC CASSFSAGGHQNIQYF
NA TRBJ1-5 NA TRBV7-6 TGTGCCAGCAGCTTGTCGGACAGTAGCAATCAGCCCCAGCATTTT CASSLSDSSNQPQHF
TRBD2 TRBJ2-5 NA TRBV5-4 TGTGCCAGCCGTGCTGAGGGGAGGGTTTGGGAGACCCAGTACTTC CASRAEGRVWETQYF
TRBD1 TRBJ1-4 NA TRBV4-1 TGCGCCAGCAGCGAACCGGGACAGGGGGCTGGAGAAAAACTGTTTTTT CASSEPGQGAGEKLFF
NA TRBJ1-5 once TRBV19 TGTGCCAGTAGCCATACTTTACATCAGCCCCAGCATTTT CASSHTLHQPQHF
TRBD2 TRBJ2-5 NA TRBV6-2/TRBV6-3 TGTGCCAGCAGTTACTGGGGGACTAGCGCGGAGACCCAGTACTTC CASSYWGTSAETQYF
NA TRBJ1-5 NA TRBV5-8 TGTGCCAGCAGCTTGGGAGTGGGGATTCAGCCCCAGCATTTT CASSLGVGIQPQHF
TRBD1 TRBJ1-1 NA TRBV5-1 TGCGCCAGCAGTATTAGGGACAGACAGACTGAAGCTTTCTTT CASSIRDRQTEAFF
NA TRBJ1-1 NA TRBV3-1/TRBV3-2 TGTGCCAGCAGCCCCGGAGGGGTGAACACTGAAGCTTTCTTT CASSPGGVNTEAFF
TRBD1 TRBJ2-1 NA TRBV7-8 TGTGCCAGCAACAACAGGGGGCTAAATGGTAATGAGCAGTTCTTC CASNNRGLNGNEQFF
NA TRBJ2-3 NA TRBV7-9 TGTGCCAGCAGCTCGAAACCCGGACTGATAGATACGCAGTATTTT CASSSKPGLIDTQYF
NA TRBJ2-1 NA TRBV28 TGTGCCAGCAGTTTAACTATATTTTCGAGGGATTCCTACAATGAGCAGTTCTTC CASSLTIFSRDSYNEQFF
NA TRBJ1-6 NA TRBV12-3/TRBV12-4 TGTGCCAGCAGTTTTTCGAGTTCACCCCTCCACTTT CASSFSSSPLHF
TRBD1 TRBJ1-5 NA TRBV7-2 TGTGCCAGCAGCCAGCAGGGGACAGGGTCCAATCAGCCCCAGCATTTT CASSQQGTGSNQPQHF
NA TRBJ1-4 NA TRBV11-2 TGTGCCAGCAGCTTAGATGGCGGGGTCAATGAAAAACTGTTTTTT CASSLDGGVNEKLFF
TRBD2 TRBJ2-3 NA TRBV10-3 TGTGGGACCGGCGGGGGAAACACAGATACGCAGTATTTT CGTGGGNTDTQYF
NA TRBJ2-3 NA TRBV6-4 TGTGCCAGCAGTCAAGGGCTCACAGATACGCAGTATTTT CASSQGLTDTQYF
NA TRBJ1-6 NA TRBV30 TGTGCCTGGGCGGAGCCTTTCTATAATTCACCCCTCCACTTT CAWAEPFYNSPLHF
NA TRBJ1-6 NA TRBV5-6 TGTGCCAGCAGCTTGGTTTCAGGTTCACCCCTCCACTTT CASSLVSGSPLHF
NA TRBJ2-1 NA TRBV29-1 TGCAGCGTTGACCAGGTGATGTACAATGAGCAGTTCTTC CSVDQVMYNEQFF
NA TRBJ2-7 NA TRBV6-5 TGTGCCAGCAGAGGACAGAGCTCCTACGAGCAGTACTTC CASRGQSSYEQYF
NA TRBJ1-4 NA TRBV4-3 TGCGCCAGCAGAGGACAACCTAATGAAAAACTGTTTTTT CASRGQPNEKLFF
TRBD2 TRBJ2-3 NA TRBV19 TGTGCCAGTTCGACTAGCGGGGCCCCATTGGGTACGCAGTATTTT CASSTSGAPLGTQYF
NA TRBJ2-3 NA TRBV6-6 TGTGCCAGCAGTCTTACTACTCGAGTCGATACGCAGTATTTT CASSLTTRVDTQYF